The 32 T cell receptor beta chains presented below share a single source sample, sequenced in a study of OX40 agonist ivuxolimab in advanced cancers. This table comes from immunoSEQ multiplex PCR, and its TCRdb copy is limited to in-frame clones, with some not included. The profile covers 25,000 to 30,000 clones, with around 86% appearing a single time and approximately 20% taken by the ten largest. Source: CD4+ or CD8+ T cells sorted from blood, taken in a trial of the OX40 agonist ivuxolimab. These receptors were obtained from an adult with an advanced solid tumor such as melanoma, head and neck, liver or kidney cancer.

This chain joins TRBV4-1 and TRBJ1-6; D gene ambiguous. The CDR3 sequence is 13 residues long. Germline CDR1 is MGHRA and CDR2 is YSYEKL. V gave up 3 bases and J gave up 13 bases, with 13 bases separating them. The CDR3 DNA follows: TGCGCCAGCAGCCAGGCGGACCGCCAGCCCCTCCACTTT. Translated, it gives CASSQADRQPLHF.

This clone appeared a single time. The chain joins TRBV27 to TRBJ1-2; 7 bases fit TRBD1. Germline V lookup: CDR1 MNHEY, CDR2 SMNVEV (reference sequence). The CDR3 is 16 amino acids. V lost 7 bases, J lost 4 bases, and 15 bases stayed unmatched. The CDR3 sequence: CASTTTRQGVSYGYTF. In DNA, the CDR3 is TGTGCCAGCACCACAACTAGACAGGGAGTTAGCTATGGCTACACCTTC.

This clone was seen a single time. This sequence joins TRBV11-1 and TRBJ2-7; 10 nucleotides line up with TRBD2. V lost 0 bases and J lost 2; bases outside the gene matches: 4. CDR3 size: 16 residues. The germline CDR1 and CDR2 sequences are SGHAT and FQDESV (reference sequence). The CDR3 loop reads CASSLARGLAPYEQYF. The DNA for the CDR3 is TGTGCCAGCAGCTTAGCAAGGGGACTAGCGCCCTACGAGCAGTACTTC. Based on the CDR3 plus reference TRBV11-1 and TRBJ2-7, the full variable domain is EAEVAQSPRYKITEKSQAVAFWCDPISGHATLYWYRQILGQGPELLVQFQDESVVDDSQLPKDRFSAERLKGVDSTLKIQPAELGDSAMYLCASSLARGLAPYEQYFGPGTRLTVT.

The rearrangement uses TRBV28 and TRBJ2-3; TRBD2 aligns across 11 bases. Germline-derived CDR1 and CDR2 are MDHEN and SYDVKM. Trimming at V came to 5 bases and at J to 10 bases, leaving 11 bases not matched to a gene. The CDR3 length is 15 residues. Written as DNA, the CDR3 is TGTGCCAGCAGTCCACTAGCGGGGGTGTCAGGGTCGCAGTATTTT. Translation gives CASSPLAGVSGSQYF.

The V and J genes are TRBV6-1 and TRBJ2-7; 8 positions match TRBD1. The CDR3 consists of 13 residues. Germline V gene data show CDR1 as MNHNS and CDR2 as SASEGT. Trimming removed 6 bases from V and 4 bases from J; junction bases left unmatched: 5. Here the CDR3 reads CASRGQGPYEQYF. The CDR3 DNA reads as TGTGCCAGCAGAGGACAGGGCCCTTACGAGCAGTACTTC.

CDR3: CASSSRGGPGANVLTF. In DNA form, the CDR3 reads TGTGCCAGCAGTTCCAGGGGAGGACCTGGGGCCAACGTCCTGACTTTC. V and J are TRBV28 and TRBJ2-6; either TRBD1 or TRBD2 may supply D (6 bases each). The germline CDR1 and CDR2 sequences are MDHEN and SYDVKM. The CDR3 extends over 16 amino acids. V gave up 4 bases and J gave up 2 bases, with 12 bases separating them. Supplemented by reference TRBV28 and TRBJ2-6, the full variable domain reads DVKVTQSSRYLVKRTGEKVFLECVQDMDHENMFWYRQDPGLGLRLIYFSYDVKMKEKGDIPEGYSVSREKKERFSLILESASTNQTSMYLCASSSRGGPGANVLTFGAGSRLTVL.

This clone was recorded a few times. CDR3 in DNA: TGTGCCAGCAGCGTTAGAGGGGGGGCTGAAGCTTTCTTT. Translating gives CASSVRGGAEAFF. This chain uses TRBV5-4 with TRBJ1-1, with D possibly being TRBD1 (6 bases). The CDR3 is 13 amino acids. CDR1 is SGHNT, CDR2 YYREEE, per germline (reference sequence). The germline V and J ends were trimmed by 4 bases and 6 bases, with 13 bases remaining between them.

The V and J genes are TRBV5-6 and TRBJ2-7; D ambiguous. Trimming left V 2 bases short and J 2 bases short, with 2 bases between. CDR3 length equals 11 residues. The V gene's germline CDR1 is SGHDT and CDR2 YYEEEE. CDR3 in amino acids: CASSFTYEQYF. The DNA of the CDR3 is TGTGCCAGCAGCTTCACCTACGAGCAGTACTTC. The full variable domain, with the rest looked up from reference TRBV5-6 and TRBJ2-7, is DAGVTQSPTHLIKTRGQQVTLRCSPKSGHDTVSWYQQALGQGPQFIFQYYEEEERQRGNFPDRFSGHQFPNYSSELNVNALLLGDSALYLCASSFTYEQYFGPGTRLTVT.

V gene TRBV6-4 combines with J gene TRBJ2-3, with TRBD2 matching 11 bases. The CDR3 loop spans 16 amino acids. CDR1 and CDR2 from the germline V gene are MRHNA and SNTAGT. The ends lost 3 bases at V and 2 bases at J; junction bases unmatched: 4. The CDR3 coding sequence is TGTGCCAGCAGTGAGCTAGCGGGGGGCAACACAGATACGCAGTATTTT. It is translated as CASSELAGGNTDTQYF.

The V call is TRBV7-3, the J call TRBJ1-1, with TRBD1 matching 9 bases. The CDR3 is 15 residues long. J was trimmed by 1 base and V by 5 bases; bases with no gene match: 5. Per germline, CDR1 SGHTA and CDR2 FQGTGA. The CDR3 here is CASSLNRGRNTEAFF. In DNA, the CDR3 is TGTGCCAGCAGCCTGAACAGGGGGCGGAACACTGAAGCTTTCTTT.

The rearrangement links TRBV20-1 to TRBJ1-2, with D hard to call. The CDR3 length is 10 residues. V gave up 6 bases and J gave up 8 bases, with 10 bases separating them. Germline V gene sequence: CDR1 DFQATT, CDR2 SNEGSKA (reference sequence). The CDR3 coding sequence is TGCAGTGCAACAAGGAGGGGCTACACCTTC. Residues: CSATRRGYTF.

The table lists this clone with a count of one. This sequence joins TRBV13 and TRBJ2-7, with a possible D match to TRBD2 (6 bases). The CDR3 is 16 residues long. Germline CDR1 PRHDT, CDR2 FYEKMQ (reference sequence). V lost 0 bases, J lost 0 bases, and 12 bases lay in between. The CDR3 coding sequence is TGTGCCAGCAGCTTAGGGGGAGGTGGCCTCTCCTACGAGCAGTACTTC. Translation: CASSLGGGGLSYEQYF.

The chain employs TRBV7-2 and TRBJ2-3; the D is unclear. V lost 5 bases to trimming and J lost 4 bases, with 7 bases between them. Germline CDR1 is SGHTA and CDR2 is FQGNSA. The CDR3 extends over 12 amino acids. CDR3: CASSRVADTQYF. DNA for the CDR3: TGTGCCAGCAGCCGTGTGGCAGATACGCAGTATTTT.

The CDR3 DNA reads TGCGCCAGCAGTCTACAGGGGGCAATTTTCTATGGCTACACCTTC. It yields the protein CASSLQGAIFYGYTF. This chain uses TRBV10-1 with TRBJ1-2, with TRBD1 matching 9 bases. Germline V gene sequence: CDR1 WNHNN, CDR2 SYGVQD (reference sequence). The V gene end was trimmed by 5 bases and the J gene end by 4 bases; junction bases not matched to a gene: 8. This CDR3 contains 15 residues.

J is TRBJ2-1 and V is TRBV15; 11 positions agree with TRBD2. The germline CDR1 and CDR2 sequences are LNHNV and YYDKDF (reference sequence). There are 19 residues in the CDR3. Germline trimming cut 0 bases from V and 2 bases from J; bases unmatched to any gene: 9. CDR3: CATSRDIPLAGGPYNEQFF. In DNA, the CDR3 is TGTGCCACCAGCAGAGATATCCCCTTAGCGGGAGGGCCCTACAATGAGCAGTTCTTC.

The gene calls are TRBV7-3 and TRBJ2-3; 9 nucleotides line up with TRBD1. CDR3 length: 15 amino acids. Germline CDR1 SGHTA, CDR2 FQGTGA. With V trimmed by 4 bases and J by 0 bases, 2 bases remained unmatched. The CDR3 DNA reads as TGTGCCAGCAGCTGGACAGGGGCCAGCACAGATACGCAGTATTTT. Its translation is CASSWTGASTDTQYF.

The V call is TRBV10-3, the J call TRBJ2-5; D unclear. The CDR3 runs 10 residues. The V and J ends lost 6 bases and 4 bases respectively, with 3 bases between them. Per the germline V gene, CDR1 is ENHRY and CDR2 is SYGVKD. The CDR3, as DNA: TGTGCCATCAGCCGAGAGACCCAGTACTTC. Its protein is CAISRETQYF.

This chain uses TRBV5-4 with TRBJ1-2; 7 nucleotides align to TRBD1. Germline CDR1 is SGHNT and CDR2 is YYREEE (reference sequence). V lost 0 bases and J lost 7; bases outside the gene matches: 18. The CDR3 is made up of 18 amino acids. Written as DNA, the CDR3 is TGTGCCAGCAGCTTGGAACCGCTCTCCTACACAGGGGTAGGTGGCTACACCTTC. Translation: CASSLEPLSYTGVGGYTF.

The V and J genes are TRBV27 and TRBJ2-1; the D gene is possibly TRBD1 (6 bases). V was clipped by 4 bases and J by 4 bases, with 14 bases between them. Germline assignment: CDR1 MNHEY and CDR2 SMNVEV (reference sequence). CDR3 length equals 15 residues. This chain's CDR3 is CASSSPGHLYNEQFF. In nucleotides, the CDR3 is TGTGCCAGCAGTTCTCCGGGACACCTATACAATGAGCAGTTCTTC.

The CDR3 nucleotides read TGTGCCAGCAGCCCCCCCCAACAAGTCATACAGTACTTC. Protein product: CASSPPQQVIQYF. The chain combines TRBV7-9 with TRBJ2-5; D not resolved. CDR3 size: 13 residues. Trimming removed 5 bases from V and 11 bases from J, with 18 bases in between. From germline, CDR1 is SEHNR and CDR2 FQNEAQ (reference sequence).

The genes are TRBV7-3 and TRBJ2-1, with 7 bases matching TRBD1. Germline lookup yields CDR1 SGHTA and CDR2 FQGTGA. The CDR3 covers 15 residues. The trim removed 3 bases at V and 5 bases at J, leaving 7 bases unmatched. The CDR3 DNA reads as TGTGCCAGCAGCTTGGTACCGGGACAGAACAATGAGCAGTTCTTC. It yields the protein CASSLVPGQNNEQFF.

The CDR3 region has the DNA TGCAGCGTTGATTGGGCGGGAAACACTGAAGCTTTCTTT. Amino acid sequence: CSVDWAGNTEAFF. This rearrangement joins TRBV29-1 to TRBJ1-1; D uncertain. The CDR3 is 13 residues long. Per germline, CDR1 SQVTM and CDR2 ANQGSEA. Trimming took off 3 bases at V and 2 bases at J, with 10 bases between the two ends.

This chain connects TRBV28 to TRBJ1-2; D might be TRBD1 (5 bases). With 3 bases removed from V and 7 bases from J, the gap between germline ends came to 12 bases. The CDR3 length is 13 residues. Germline V lookup: CDR1 MDHEN, CDR2 SYDVKM. The CDR3 loop is CASSFAGPAGYTF. The CDR3 region has the DNA TGTGCCAGCAGTTTCGCGGGGCCGGCTGGCTACACCTTC.

The CDR3, as DNA: TGTGCCAGCCTAACAAACGGCCTCTATGGCTACACCTTC. The encoded protein is CASLTNGLYGYTF. V gene TRBV28 combines with J gene TRBJ1-2, with unresolved D. The V end lost 8 bases, the J end lost 4 bases, and 14 bases lay between the germline ends. CDR3 length: 13 amino acids. Germline assignment: CDR1 MDHEN and CDR2 SYDVKM.

CDR3: CSVGLAGATDTQYF. The CDR3 coding sequence is TGCAGCGTTGGCCTAGCGGGGGCCACAGATACGCAGTATTTT. V and J are TRBV29-1 and TRBJ2-3; 10 positions match TRBD2. The V and J ends lost 4 bases and 2 bases, in that order; junction bases with no gene match: 3. The germline gives CDR1 SQVTM, CDR2 ANQGSEA. The CDR3 extends over 14 amino acids.

The chain joins TRBV9 to TRBJ1-2; 7 bases are a match to TRBD1. The CDR3 consists of 15 residues. Germline V gene data show CDR1 as SGDLS and CDR2 as YYNGEE. J was trimmed by 5 bases and V by 2 bases; bases with no gene match: 9. CDR3 DNA: TGTGCCAGCAGCGTGGGGGACAGCCTTATGTATGGCTACACCTTC. Translating it yields CASSVGDSLMYGYTF.

This rearrangement joins TRBV6-5 to TRBJ2-7; D possibly uses TRBD1 or TRBD2 (5 bases each). This CDR3 spans 15 amino acids. V lost 0 bases to trimming and J lost 1 base, with 10 bases between them. The germline CDR1 and CDR2 sequences are MNHEY and SVGAGI. The CDR3 DNA is TGTGCCAGCAGTTACTCGAGGGGCGGTTCCTACGAGCAGTACTTC. This translates into CASSYSRGGSYEQYF.

This clone turned up a few times. This chain joins TRBV10-1 and TRBJ1-1; D unresolved. V was pared by 2 bases and J by 7 bases, with 11 bases between. The CDR3 spans 13 residues. In germline, CDR1 is WNHNN, CDR2 SYGVQD (reference sequence). CDR3 bases: TGCGCCAGCAGTGAGGGTGACCGGGGTGAAGCTTTCTTT. This gives the protein CASSEGDRGEAFF.

V usage is TRBV5-5 and J usage is TRBJ2-7; 10 bases map to TRBD2. Germline CDR1 SGHKS, CDR2 YYEKEE (reference sequence). The junction had 8 bases not matched to a gene; V was cut back by 5 bases and J by 3 bases. This CDR3 comprises 15 residues. The CDR3 bases are TGTGCCAGCAGATCCGGGGTAGCGGGAGGCTACGAGCAGTACTTC. It is translated as CASRSGVAGGYEQYF.

In its sample, this clone was seen once. V usage is TRBV27 and J usage is TRBJ2-7, with D perhaps matching TRBD2 (5 bases). V dropped 3 bases and J dropped 6 bases, with 6 bases sitting between them. The CDR3 consists of 11 residues. Looked up from germline, CDR1 is MNHEY and CDR2 is SMNVEV (reference sequence). The CDR3 spells CASSFGIEQYF. The CDR3 DNA reads TGTGCCAGCAGTTTCGGGATCGAGCAGTACTTC.

The V and J genes are TRBV6-6 and TRBJ2-3; no firm D call. This CDR3 comprises 15 residues. Germline CDR1 and CDR2: MNHNY and SVGAGI (reference sequence). Trimming took 6 bases from V and 2 from J, leaving 15 bases between them. CDR3 nucleotide sequence: TGTGCCAGCAGCCCCGAGGAAACCCACACAGATACGCAGTATTTT. Encoded protein: CASSPEETHTDTQYF.

V and J are TRBV27 and TRBJ1-6; D is ambiguous. Germline values: CDR1 MNHEY, CDR2 SMNVEV (reference sequence). The CDR3 spans 14 residues. Trimming removed 5 bases at V and 5 bases at J, with 10 bases between. The CDR3 is CASSVRYHNSPLHF. CDR3 bases: TGTGCCAGCAGTGTTAGGTACCATAATTCACCCCTCCACTTT.